This entry lists 14 T cell receptor beta chains sequenced from one sample in a study of blood T cell repertoires in COVID-19. Repertoires were generated with immunoSEQ multiplex PCR, while TCRdb's copy carries only in-frame clones and drops some. Seen here are about 89,000 clones, roughly four fifths observed once, and the top ten hold less than 11%. Specimen: peripheral blood. All receptors come from a man in his 70s with acute or convalescent COVID-19.

The chain uses TRBV7-2 and TRBJ2-1, with D perhaps TRBD1 (6 bases). The CDR3 has 15 amino acids. The V gene lost 1 base and the J gene lost 12 bases, with 19 bases spanning the gap. Per the germline V gene, CDR1 is SGHTA and CDR2 is FQGNSA. The CDR3 DNA follows: TGTGCCAGCAGCTTAGGAGGGACACCTCAAAGGGGGCAGTTCTTC. Its translation is CASSLGGTPQRGQFF.

The chain couples TRBV6-5 to TRBJ2-1; 9 bases are shared with TRBD1. CDR1 is MNHEY and CDR2 is SVGAGI in the germline V gene. The V and J ends lost 2 bases and 2 bases, in that order; junction bases with no gene match: 1. The CDR3 length is 15 residues. The chain's CDR3 is CASSYDRGAYNEQFF. DNA of the CDR3: TGTGCCAGCAGTTACGACAGGGGGGCCTACAATGAGCAGTTCTTC.

This rearrangement joins TRBV11-3 to TRBJ2-7; 12 bases are shared with TRBD2. From germline, CDR1 is SGHNT and CDR2 YENEEA. The CDR3 consists of 15 residues. With V trimmed by 5 bases and J by 6 bases, 8 bases remained unmatched. The CDR3, as DNA: TGTGCCAGCAGCCAACGGACTAGCGGGGTGCCCGAGCAGTACTTC. Amino acids: CASSQRTSGVPEQYF.

The chain links TRBV28 to TRBJ1-4, with 7 bases identical to TRBD1. Germline loops: CDR1 MDHEN, CDR2 SYDVKM. V trimming: 3 bases; J trimming: 0 bases; junction bases outside the gene matches: 4. There are 16 residues in the CDR3. The CDR3 DNA sequence: TGTGCCAGCAGTTTGACAGGGAGTGCAACTAATGAAAAACTGTTTTTT. It yields the protein CASSLTGSATNEKLFF. The whole variable domain, filled in from reference TRBV28 and TRBJ1-4, reads DVKVTQSSRYLVKRTGEKVFLECVQDMDHENMFWYRQDPGLGLRLIYFSYDVKMKEKGDIPEGYSVSREKKERFSLILESASTNQTSMYLCASSLTGSATNEKLFFGSGTQLSVL.

This clone was detected only a few times. V and J are TRBV30 and TRBJ1-1, with D possibly matching TRBD1 (5 bases). V lost 8 bases to trimming and J lost 4 bases, with 17 bases between them. CDR3 size: 13 residues. Germline CDR1 GTSNPN, CDR2 SVGIG (reference sequence). DNA of the CDR3: TGTGCCCATCGGGGGGGTGGATTCACTGAAGCTTTCTTT. This translates into CAHRGGGFTEAFF.

CDR3 sequence (DNA): TGTGCCATCAGTGAACTAGAATACGAGCAGTACTTC. Protein: CAISELEYEQYF. The gene calls are TRBV10-3 and TRBJ2-7, with D perhaps matching TRBD2 (5 bases). The length of the CDR3 is 12 residues. Germline CDR1 and CDR2: ENHRY and SYGVKD. The V gene lost 3 bases and the J gene lost 4 bases, with 7 bases spanning the gap.

This clone was detected ten times or more. The rearrangement joins TRBV12-3 or TRBV12-4 to TRBJ1-2; no clear D gene. This CDR3 spans 13 amino acids. The ends were cut back, 1 base at V and 7 bases at J, with 10 bases in the middle. The CDR3 DNA is TGTGCCAGCAGTTTAGGGCCCCACCCTGGCTACACCTTC. This gives the protein CASSLGPHPGYTF.

The chain employs TRBV7-8 and TRBJ1-5; no clear D. This CDR3 is built from 14 residues. CDR1 is SGHVS, CDR2 FQNEAQ, per germline. Trimming removed 1 base at V and 0 bases at J, with 4 bases between. DNA of the CDR3: TGTGCCAGCAGCTTAGATTATAGCAATCAGCCCCAGCATTTT. Translated: CASSLDYSNQPQHF.

This clone was counted a single time. The V and J genes are TRBV3-1 (or the pseudogene TRBV3-2) and TRBJ2-2, with D possibly being TRBD2 (6 bases). The CDR3 extends over 12 amino acids. Per germline, CDR1 LGHDT and CDR2 YNNKEL (reference sequence). V was shortened by 3 bases and J by 13 bases, with 12 bases between the two germline ends. CDR3 amino acids: CASSHRREVLFF. In DNA, the CDR3 is TGTGCCAGCAGCCACAGGAGGGAGGTGCTGTTTTTT.

The chain links TRBV13 to TRBJ2-7; D possibly corresponds to TRBD2 (6 bases). The V end lost 8 bases, the J end lost 4 bases, and 15 bases lay between the germline ends. This CDR3 is 13 amino acids long. The V gene's germline CDR1 is PRHDT and CDR2 FYEKMQ (reference sequence). CDR3 sequence: CASGSGRGYEQYF. In DNA form, the CDR3 reads TGTGCCAGCGGTAGCGGTAGGGGATACGAGCAGTACTTC. Combining the CDR3 with reference TRBV13 and TRBJ2-7 gives the whole variable domain AAGVIQSPRHLIKEKRETATLKCYPIPRHDTVYWYQQGPGQDPQFLISFYEKMQSDKGSIPDRFSAQQFSDYHSELNMSSLELGDSALYFCASGSGRGYEQYFGPGTRLTVT.

This sequence joins TRBV3-1 (or the pseudogene TRBV3-2) and TRBJ2-1; TRBD1 agrees at 7 bases. This CDR3 spans 15 amino acids. Germline CDR1 and CDR2: LGHDT and YNNKEL (reference sequence). V shed 3 bases and J 7 bases; nucleotides not matched to a gene: 9. CDR3 sequence reads: CASSQSPRTGNEQFF. CDR3 DNA: TGTGCCAGCAGCCAGAGCCCTAGGACAGGTAATGAGCAGTTCTTC.

The chain has TRBV5-5 and TRBJ2-2; 9 bases are shared with TRBD1. J was trimmed by 6 bases and V by 4 bases; bases with no gene match: 13. The CDR3 is 17 residues long. Per the germline V gene, CDR1 is SGHKS and CDR2 is YYEKEE (reference sequence). CDR3 region: CASSLKGQGSQAGELFF. As DNA, the CDR3 is TGTGCCAGCAGCCTTAAAGGACAGGGGAGTCAAGCCGGGGAGCTGTTTTTT.

J is TRBJ2-3 and V is TRBV7-9, with D perhaps matching TRBD1 (5 bases). Germline lookup yields CDR1 SEHNR and CDR2 FQNEAQ (reference sequence). V dropped 7 bases and J dropped 4 bases, with 12 bases sitting between them. The CDR3 loop spans 13 amino acids. The CDR3 region is CASTRTLADTQYF. Written as DNA, the CDR3 is TGTGCCAGCACCCGGACATTGGCAGATACGCAGTATTTT.

The V gene is TRBV11-2, the J gene TRBJ1-3, with TRBD1 matching over 9 bases. This CDR3 has 15 residues. V was pared by 4 bases and J by 1 base, with 2 bases of the junction left unmatched. Looked up from germline, CDR1 is SGHAT and CDR2 is FQNNGV. The CDR3 region is CASSWGTGSGNTIYF. CDR3 nucleotides: TGTGCCAGCAGCTGGGGGACAGGGTCTGGAAACACCATATATTTT.